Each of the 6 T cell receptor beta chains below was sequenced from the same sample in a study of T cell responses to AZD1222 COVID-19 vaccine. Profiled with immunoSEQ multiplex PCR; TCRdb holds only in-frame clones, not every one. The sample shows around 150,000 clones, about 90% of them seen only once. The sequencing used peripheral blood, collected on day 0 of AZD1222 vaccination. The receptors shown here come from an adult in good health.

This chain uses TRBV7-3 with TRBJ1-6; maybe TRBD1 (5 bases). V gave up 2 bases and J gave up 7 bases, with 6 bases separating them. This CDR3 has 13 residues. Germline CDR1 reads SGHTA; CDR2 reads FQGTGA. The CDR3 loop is CASSLDRNSPLHF. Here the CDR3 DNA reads TGTGCCAGCAGCTTAGACAGAAATTCACCCCTCCACTTT.

This CDR3 is CASSSRGAGGSTDTQYF. The CDR3 DNA reads TGTGCCAGCAGCTCGAGGGGGGCAGGAGGTAGCACAGATACGCAGTATTTT. The chain uses TRBV13 and TRBJ2-3; D assignment may be TRBD1 or TRBD2 (6 bases each). The CDR3 spans 17 residues. Between the trimmed V and J ends, which lost 4 bases and 0 bases, there was a span of 17 bases. Germline CDR1 is PRHDT and CDR2 is FYEKMQ (reference sequence).

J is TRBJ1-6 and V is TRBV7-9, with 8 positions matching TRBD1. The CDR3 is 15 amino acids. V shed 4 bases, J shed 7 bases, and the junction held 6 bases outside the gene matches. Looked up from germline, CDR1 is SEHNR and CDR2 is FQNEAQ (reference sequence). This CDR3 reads CASSSEQGANSPLHF. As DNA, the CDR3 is TGTGCCAGCAGCTCCGAGCAGGGGGCCAATTCACCCCTCCACTTT. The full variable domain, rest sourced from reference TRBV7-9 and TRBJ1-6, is DTGVSQNPRHKITKRGQNVTFRCDPISEHNRLYWYRQTLGQGPEFLTYFQNEAQLEKSRLLSDRFSAERPKGSFSTLEIQRTEQGDSAMYLCASSSEQGANSPLHFGNGTRLTVT.

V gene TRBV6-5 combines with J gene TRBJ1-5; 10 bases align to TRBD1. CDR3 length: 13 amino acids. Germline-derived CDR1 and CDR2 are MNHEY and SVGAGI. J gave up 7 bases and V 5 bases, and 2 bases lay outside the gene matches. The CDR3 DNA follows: TGTGCCAGCAGTCAGGACAGGGGGCAGCCCCAGCATTTT. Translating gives CASSQDRGQPQHF.

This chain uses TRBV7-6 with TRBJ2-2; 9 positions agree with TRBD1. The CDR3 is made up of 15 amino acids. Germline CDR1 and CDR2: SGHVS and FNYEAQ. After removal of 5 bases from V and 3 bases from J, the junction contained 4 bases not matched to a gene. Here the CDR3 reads CASSRDRADTGELFF. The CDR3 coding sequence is TGTGCCAGCAGCCGGGACAGGGCGGACACCGGGGAGCTGTTTTTT.

The CDR3, as DNA: TGTGCCAGTAGTTTTATCATGGGGTGGGAGCAGTTCTTC. This sequence encodes CASSFIMGWEQFF. The V gene is TRBV19, the J gene TRBJ2-1; D is unresolved. Germline V gene lookup returns CDR1 LNHDA and CDR2 SQIVND (reference sequence). V lost 5 bases and J lost 10, with 15 bases in between. The CDR3 length is 13 residues.